This record covers a single T cell receptor beta chain. The CDR3 extends over 14 amino acids. CDR1 GTSNPN and CDR2 SVGIG come from the germline V gene (reference sequence). TCRdb processed the 5' RACE reads again and assigns one entry to each CDR3 protein, with no DNA. The sample's table shows 400,000 to 500,000 distinct CDR3 sequences. The data stem from a study of monozygotic twins with inflammatory bowel disease. Material: blood. The receptor was isolated from a human donor with ulcerative colitis or Crohn's disease, or a healthy co-twin of an affected twin (not recorded which). The rearrangement joins TRBV30 to TRBJ2-7; the D call of TRBD1 rests on TCRdb alone, since no DNA is present to check it. The CDR3: CALNRGGPTYEQYF.